This T cell receptor (beta chain) was obtained from a study of blood T cell repertoires in COVID-19. Study summary: Researchers got acute and convalescent COVID-19 samples from the United States, Italy and Spain. T cells, B-cell-depleted T cells, or PBMCs provided the cDNA or gDNA that served as material.

Authors' methods: Estimated nucleated cell counts came from reference gene primer amplification. Data came from immunoSEQ multiplex PCR; TCRdb stores just in-frame clones and leaves some out. That table is the source of V, J and clone size, and D and trimming were worked out from the DNA. The data contain under 200,000 clones, about 83% of them singletons. CDR3 size: 13 residues. Per the germline V gene, CDR1 is ENHRY and CDR2 is SYGVKD. The ends were cut back, 10 bases at V and 3 bases at J, with 16 bases in the middle. Sequenced sample: peripheral blood. The receptor was derived from a human donor in a cohort sampled during active COVID-19. The chain links TRBV10-3 to TRBJ2-7; a weak D match, TRBD2 (5 bases). CDR3 nucleotides: TGTGCCACTTCCCCGGACGGGAACTACGAGCAGTACTTC. Translated: CATSPDGNYEQYF.